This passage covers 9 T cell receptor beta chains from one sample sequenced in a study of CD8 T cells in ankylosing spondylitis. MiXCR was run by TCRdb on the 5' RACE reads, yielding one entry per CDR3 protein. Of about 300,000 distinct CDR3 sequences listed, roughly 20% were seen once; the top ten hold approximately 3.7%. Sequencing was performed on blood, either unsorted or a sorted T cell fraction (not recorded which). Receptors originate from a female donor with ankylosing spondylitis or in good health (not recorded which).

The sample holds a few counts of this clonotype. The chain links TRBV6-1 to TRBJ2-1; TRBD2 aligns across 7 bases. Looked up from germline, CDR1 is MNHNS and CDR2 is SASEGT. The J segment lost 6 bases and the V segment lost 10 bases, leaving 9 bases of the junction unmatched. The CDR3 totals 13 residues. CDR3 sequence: CATSGTGTNEQFF. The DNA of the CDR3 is TGTGCCACCAGCGGGACGGGGACCAATGAGCAGTTCTTC.

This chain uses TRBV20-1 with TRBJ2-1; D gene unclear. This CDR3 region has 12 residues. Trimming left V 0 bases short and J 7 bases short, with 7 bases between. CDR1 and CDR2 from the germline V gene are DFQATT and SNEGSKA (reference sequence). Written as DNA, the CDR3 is TGCAGTGCTAGAGATTTCCCGAATGAGCAGTTCTTC. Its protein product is CSARDFPNEQFF.

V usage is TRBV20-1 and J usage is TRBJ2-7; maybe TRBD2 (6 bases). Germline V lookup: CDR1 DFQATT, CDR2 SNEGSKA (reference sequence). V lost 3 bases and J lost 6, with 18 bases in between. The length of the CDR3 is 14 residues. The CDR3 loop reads CSASVSIGSSEQYF. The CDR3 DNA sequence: TGCAGTGCTAGTGTATCGATCGGGAGTAGCGAGCAGTACTTC.

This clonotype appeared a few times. The CDR3 DNA reads as TGCGCCAGCAGCTTGAGGACAGCCGCCTTGGGCACTGAAGCTTTCTTT. Its protein is CASSLRTAALGTEAFF. The chain is built from TRBV5-1 and TRBJ1-1; a possible D gene is TRBD1 (6 bases). The CDR3 is 16 residues long. Trimming pared 1 base from V and 4 bases from J, leaving 17 bases between. Germline V gives CDR1 SGHRS, CDR2 YFSETQ.

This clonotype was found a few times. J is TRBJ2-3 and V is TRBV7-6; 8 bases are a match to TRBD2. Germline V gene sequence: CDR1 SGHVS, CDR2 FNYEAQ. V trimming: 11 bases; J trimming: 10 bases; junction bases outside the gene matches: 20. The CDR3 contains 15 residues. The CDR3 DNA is TGTGCCGTCCAAAATCCGGGACTAGGCGGAATGGCGCAGTATTTT. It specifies CAVQNPGLGGMAQYF.

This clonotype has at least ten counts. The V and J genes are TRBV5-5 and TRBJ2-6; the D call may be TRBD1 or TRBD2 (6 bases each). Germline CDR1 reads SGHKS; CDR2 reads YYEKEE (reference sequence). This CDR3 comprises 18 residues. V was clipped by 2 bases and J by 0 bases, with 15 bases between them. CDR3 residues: CASSLWGAGLSGANVLTF. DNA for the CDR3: TGTGCCAGCAGCTTATGGGGGGCAGGTCTCTCTGGGGCCAACGTCCTGACTTTC.

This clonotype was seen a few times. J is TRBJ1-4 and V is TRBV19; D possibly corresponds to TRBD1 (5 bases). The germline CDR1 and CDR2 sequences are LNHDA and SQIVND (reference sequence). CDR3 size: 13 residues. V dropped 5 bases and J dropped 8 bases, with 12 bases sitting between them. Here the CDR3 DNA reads TGTGCCAGTAGTTCCCTGGGACGGGAAAAACTGTTTTTT. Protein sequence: CASSSLGREKLFF.

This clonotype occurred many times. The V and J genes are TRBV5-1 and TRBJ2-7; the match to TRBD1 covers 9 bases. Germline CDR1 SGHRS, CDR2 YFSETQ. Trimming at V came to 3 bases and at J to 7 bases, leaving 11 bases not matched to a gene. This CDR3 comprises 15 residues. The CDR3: CASSSTPGQGGEQYF. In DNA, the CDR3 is TGCGCCAGCAGCTCCACTCCGGGACAGGGAGGAGAGCAGTACTTC.

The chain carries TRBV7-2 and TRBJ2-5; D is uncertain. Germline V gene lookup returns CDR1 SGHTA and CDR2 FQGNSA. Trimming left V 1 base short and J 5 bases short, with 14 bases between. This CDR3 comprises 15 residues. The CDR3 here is CASSLDPSRVETQYF. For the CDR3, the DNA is TGTGCCAGCAGCTTAGACCCCTCCCGGGTGGAGACCCAGTACTTC.